This T cell receptor beta chain was identified in a study of blood T cell repertoires in COVID-19. Produced via immunoSEQ multiplex PCR; TCRdb's table is partial and in-frame only. The data hold about 290,000 clones, with just under 85% observed a single time. In regard to this clone: Other DNA sequences of this sample code for an identical CDR3.

Sequenced: peripheral blood. This TCR came from a woman between 45 and 65 years old with active or convalescent COVID-19.

In DNA form, the CDR3 reads TGTGCCTGGAGTGTACGAGGCTACGAGCAGTACTTC. It encodes CAWSVRGYEQYF. The V and J genes are TRBV30 and TRBJ2-7; D is unresolved. The CDR3 is 12 amino acids. CDR1 is GTSNPN and CDR2 is SVGIG in the germline V gene (reference sequence). V was cut by 0 bases and J by 3 bases, with 6 bases left in between. Looking up the rest from reference TRBV30 and TRBJ2-7 gives the full variable domain: SQTIHQWPATLVQPVGSPLSLECTVEGTSNPNLYWYRQAAGRGLQLLFYSVGIGQISSEVPQNLSASRPQDRQFILSSKKLLLSDSGFYLCAWSVRGYEQYFGPGTRLTVT.